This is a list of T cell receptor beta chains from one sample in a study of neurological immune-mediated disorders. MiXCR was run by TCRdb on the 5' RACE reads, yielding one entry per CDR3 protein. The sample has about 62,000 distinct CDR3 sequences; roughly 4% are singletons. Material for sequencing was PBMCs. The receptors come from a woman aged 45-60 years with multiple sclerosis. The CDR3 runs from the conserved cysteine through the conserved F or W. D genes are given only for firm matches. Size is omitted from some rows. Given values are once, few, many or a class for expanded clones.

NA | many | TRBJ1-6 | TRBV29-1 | TGCAGCGTTGTGCCAGGGCAGGGGTCACCCCTCAACTTT | CSVVPGQGSPLNF
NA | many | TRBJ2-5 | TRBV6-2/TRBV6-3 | TGTGCCAGCAGTTCGGACTGGGAAAGGACCCAGTACTTC | CASSSDWERTQYF
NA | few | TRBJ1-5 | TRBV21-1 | TGTGCCAGCAGCACCCAACGGCTAGGGACAAACGGGGGGCCCCAGCATTTT | CASSTQRLGTNGGPQHF
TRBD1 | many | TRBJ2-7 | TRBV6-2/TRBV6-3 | TGTGCCAGCGGCCGACAGGGGGTATCGTCCTACGAGCAGTACTTC | CASGRQGVSSYEQYF
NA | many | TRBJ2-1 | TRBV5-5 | TGTGCCAGCAGCTTGGTGGCCCATTCCCGGAGGGTCTTC | CASSLVAHSRRVF
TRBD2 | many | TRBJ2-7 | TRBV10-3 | TGTGCCATCAGTAAACTAACTAGCGGGTCAGCCTACGAGCAGTACTTC | CAISKLTSGSAYEQYF
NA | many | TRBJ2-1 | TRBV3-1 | TGTGCCAGCAGCCCGGGACATGATGAGCAGTTCTTC | CASSPGHDEQFF
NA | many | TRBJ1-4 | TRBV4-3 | TGCGCCAGCAGCCAAGACCGAGCAGCCTATGAAAAACTGTTTTTT | CASSQDRAAYEKLFF
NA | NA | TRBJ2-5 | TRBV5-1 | TGCGCCAGCAGCTTGGCTGGAGGACCCCAAGAGACCCAGTACTTC | CASSLAGGPQETQYF
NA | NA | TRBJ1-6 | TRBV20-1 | TGCAGTGCCCGCGTCGGGGTTTCACCCCTCCACTTT | CSARVGVSPLHF
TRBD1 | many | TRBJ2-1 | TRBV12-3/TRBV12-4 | TGTGCCAGCAGTTTGGGACAGGGGGCGAATGAGCAGTTCTTC | CASSLGQGANEQFF
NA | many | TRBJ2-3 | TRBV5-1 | TGCGCCAGCAGCTTATCCTCAGGGACAGATACGCAGTATTTT | CASSLSSGTDTQYF
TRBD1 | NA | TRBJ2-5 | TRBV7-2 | TGTGCCAGCAGCCAGGGGGCTACTAAACAAGAGACCCAGTACTTC | CASSQGATKQETQYF
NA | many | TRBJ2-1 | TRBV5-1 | TGCGCCAGCAGCCCCGGCTACAATGAGCAGTTCTTC | CASSPGYNEQFF
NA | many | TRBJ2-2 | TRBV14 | TGTGCCAGCAGCCCGGCCCGAGGAGCGGCCGAGCTGTTTTTT | CASSPARGAAELFF
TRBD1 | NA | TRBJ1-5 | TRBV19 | TGTGCCAGTAGTTCCACTGGACAGGGGAGCAATCAGCCCCAGCATTTT | CASSSTGQGSNQPQHF
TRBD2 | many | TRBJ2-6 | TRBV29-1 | TGCAGCGCTTCTAGCGGGAGGGCTTCTGGGGCCAACGTCCTGACTTTC | CSASSGRASGANVLTF
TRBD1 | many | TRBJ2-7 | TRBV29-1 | TGCAGCGTCGACAGGGGAGGCGAGCAGTACTTC | CSVDRGGEQYF
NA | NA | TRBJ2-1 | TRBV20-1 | TGCAGTGCCCAGCCGGGATACAATGAGCAGTTCTTC | CSAQPGYNEQFF
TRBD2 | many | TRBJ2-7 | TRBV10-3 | TGTGCCATCGGGTGGACTAGCGGGAGTGGCGAGCAGTACTTC | CAIGWTSGSGEQYF
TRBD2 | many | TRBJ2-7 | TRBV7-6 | TGTGCCAGCAGCTCGACTAGCGGGAGATCGGACGAGCAGTACTTC | CASSSTSGRSDEQYF
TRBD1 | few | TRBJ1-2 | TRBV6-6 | TGTGCCAGCAGTTACACCCGGACAGGGCGCTCCTATGGCTACACCTTC | CASSYTRTGRSYGYTF
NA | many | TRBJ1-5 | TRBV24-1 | TGTGCCACCAGTGAGTCAGGGGTCGGTGGTCAGCCCCAGAATTTT | CATSESGVGGQPQNF
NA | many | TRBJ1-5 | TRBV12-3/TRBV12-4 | TGTGCCAGCAGGCAAAGCAATCAGCCCCAGCATTTT | CASRQSNQPQHF
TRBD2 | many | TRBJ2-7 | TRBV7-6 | TGTGCCAGCAGACCGGGACTAGCGGGCTACGAGCAGTACTTC | CASRPGLAGYEQYF
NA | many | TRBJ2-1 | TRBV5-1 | TGCGCCAGCAGCCCGGACAAATACAATGAGCAGTTCTTC | CASSPDKYNEQFF
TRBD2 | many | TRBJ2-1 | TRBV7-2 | TGTGCCAGCAGCCCCCTTAGCGGGAGGGCCAACAATGAGCAGTTCTTC | CASSPLSGRANNEQFF
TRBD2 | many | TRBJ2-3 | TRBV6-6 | TGTGCCAGCAGTCTCGGGGTAGCGGGTGATACGCAGTATTTT | CASSLGVAGDTQYF
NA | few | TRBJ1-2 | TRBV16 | TGTGCCAGCAGCCAATCGGCAGAAGCCTATGGCTACACCTTC | CASSQSAEAYGYTF
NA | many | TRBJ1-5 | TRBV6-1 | TGTGCCAGCAGTGAAGGAGACCCTAGGGGGGGGCCGCCCCAGCATTTT | CASSEGDPRGGPPQHF
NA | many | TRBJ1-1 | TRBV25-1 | TGTGCCAGCAGTCATGGACCACTGAACACTGAAGCTTTCTTT | CASSHGPLNTEAFF
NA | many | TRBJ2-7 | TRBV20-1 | TGCAGTGCCGCAACTAGCCTTCCATACGAGCAGTACTTC | CSAATSLPYEQYF
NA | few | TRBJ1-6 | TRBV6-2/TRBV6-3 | TGTGCCAGCAGTTACCCGGGGGTGAGAACTAATAATTCACCCCTCCACTTT | CASSYPGVRTNNSPLHF
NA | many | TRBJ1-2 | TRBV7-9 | TGTGCCAGCAGCCTAAGGGGCCCGTCCGGCTACACCTTC | CASSLRGPSGYTF
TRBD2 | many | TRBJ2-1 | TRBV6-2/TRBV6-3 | TGTGCCAGCAAGGCGGGAGGGAGGAATGAGCAGTTCTTC | CASKAGGRNEQFF
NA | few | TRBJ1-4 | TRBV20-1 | TGCAGTGCTAACGATGAAAAACTGTTTTTT | CSANDEKLFF
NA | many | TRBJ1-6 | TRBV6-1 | TGTGCCAGCAGCCCGGGACACGCGGGGTCCTATAATTCACCCCTCCACTTT | CASSPGHAGSYNSPLHF
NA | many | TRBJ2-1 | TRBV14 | TGTGCCAGCAGCCAAGGTCCGCGCTCCTACAATGAGCAGTTCTTC | CASSQGPRSYNEQFF
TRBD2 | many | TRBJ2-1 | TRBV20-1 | TGCAGTGCGGAGGTTAGCGGGAGAATCTATGAGCAGTTCTTC | CSAEVSGRIYEQFF
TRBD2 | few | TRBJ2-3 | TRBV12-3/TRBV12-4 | TGTGCCAGCAGGCGACTAGCGGGAGTGTCAGATACGCAGTATTTT | CASRRLAGVSDTQYF
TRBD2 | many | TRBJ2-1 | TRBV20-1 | TGCAGTGCCAGAAGCGGGAGGGCGTCCTACAATGAGCAGTTCTTC | CSARSGRASYNEQFF
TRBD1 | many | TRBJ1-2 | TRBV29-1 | TGCAGCGTTGAAGGGGCAGGGGGCTCAATCCATCATGGCTACACCTTC | CSVEGAGGSIHHGYTF